Below are 20 T cell receptor beta chains sequenced from a single sample in a study of OX40 agonist ivuxolimab in advanced cancers. Data came from immunoSEQ multiplex PCR; TCRdb stores just in-frame clones and leaves some out. The table lists 70,000 to 95,000 clones, less than 95% of them singletons. Specimen: CD4+ or CD8+ T cells sorted from blood, collected in a trial of the OX40 agonist ivuxolimab. These receptor sequences come from an adult with an advanced solid tumor such as melanoma, head and neck, liver or kidney cancer.

The V gene is TRBV28, the J gene TRBJ2-7, with D tentatively TRBD1 (6 bases). This CDR3 has 14 amino acids. The germline CDR1 and CDR2 sequences are MDHEN and SYDVKM. Trimming left V 7 bases short and J 4 bases short, with 17 bases between. The CDR3 protein is CASTPGAGDYEQYF. The CDR3 bases are TGTGCCAGCACCCCTGGGGCAGGGGATTACGAGCAGTACTTC.

This clone turned up a few times. The chain recombines TRBV5-4 with TRBJ2-7; possibly TRBD2 for D (5 bases). V was clipped by 5 bases and J by 2 bases, with 20 bases between them. Germline CDR1 and CDR2: SGHNT and YYREEE (reference sequence). CDR3 size: 16 residues. The CDR3 loop is CASRLGGNRGTYEQYF. Here the CDR3 DNA reads TGTGCCAGCAGACTCGGCGGTAACCGGGGAACCTACGAGCAGTACTTC.

The chain is built from TRBV30 and TRBJ1-1; D call uncertain. Germline-derived CDR1 and CDR2 are GTSNPN and SVGIG (reference sequence). Deletions cut 4 bases from V and 0 bases from J, with 6 bases between. The length of the CDR3 is 12 residues. The CDR3 nucleotides are TGTGCCTGGAACAGACTGAACACTGAAGCTTTCTTT. This sequence encodes CAWNRLNTEAFF.

The chain has TRBV5-1 and TRBJ2-1, with TRBD1 matching 8 bases. Losses at the gene ends were 2 bases for V and 6 bases for J; bases not matched to a gene: 7. The CDR3 loop spans 15 amino acids. Per germline, CDR1 SGHRS and CDR2 YFSETQ. CDR3 protein: CASSLTQGAGNEQFF. The CDR3 bases are TGCGCCAGCAGCTTAACCCAGGGGGCTGGCAATGAGCAGTTCTTC.

This rearrangement joins TRBV30 to TRBJ1-3; 12 nucleotides agree with TRBD1. The length of the CDR3 is 16 residues. Germline CDR1 and CDR2: GTSNPN and SVGIG (reference sequence). J gave up 3 bases and V 3 bases, and 6 bases lay outside the gene matches. The CDR3 spells CAWRGGTGGGGNTIYF. The CDR3 DNA is TGTGCCTGGAGAGGCGGGACAGGGGGCGGTGGAAACACCATATATTTT.

Here the CDR3 reads CASGGGGQETQYF. The CDR3 DNA reads as TGTGCCAGCGGAGGCGGGGGACAAGAGACCCAGTACTTC. The chain couples TRBV6-6 to TRBJ2-5; 7 bases agree with TRBD2. There are 13 residues in the CDR3. The junction had 5 bases not matched to a gene; V was cut back by 8 bases and J by 2 bases. In germline, CDR1 is MNHNY, CDR2 SVGAGI (reference sequence).

The chain links TRBV4-1 to TRBJ2-3; 9 bases fit TRBD2. V was pared by 0 bases and J by 1 base, with 8 bases of the junction left unmatched. Per the germline V gene, CDR1 is MGHRA and CDR2 is YSYEKL. The CDR3 is made up of 18 amino acids. The CDR3 sequence is CASSQDGQRGDRTDTQYF. CDR3 coding DNA: TGCGCCAGCAGCCAAGATGGCCAGCGGGGGGACCGCACAGATACGCAGTATTTT.

The chain is built from TRBV13 and TRBJ2-2; possibly TRBD2 for D (5 bases). V gave up 1 base and J gave up 4 bases, with 16 bases separating them. Germline lookup yields CDR1 PRHDT and CDR2 FYEKMQ (reference sequence). This CDR3 has 17 residues. The CDR3 reads CASSLVSSSVGTGELFF. The DNA for the CDR3 is TGTGCCAGCAGCTTAGTTTCTAGCAGTGTGGGCACCGGGGAGCTGTTTTTT. The complete variable domain, with remaining parts taken from reference TRBV13 and TRBJ2-2, reads AAGVIQSPRHLIKEKRETATLKCYPIPRHDTVYWYQQGPGQDPQFLISFYEKMQSDKGSIPDRFSAQQFSDYHSELNMSSLELGDSALYFCASSLVSSSVGTGELFFGEGSRLTVL.

Written as DNA, the CDR3 is TGTGCCAGTAGTACAGGGAGGCGACGGCCCCAGCATTTT. Translating gives CASSTGRRRPQHF. The chain recombines TRBV19 with TRBJ1-5; tentatively, D is TRBD1 (5 bases). The CDR3 has 13 amino acids. V was cut by 4 bases and J by 9 bases, with 13 bases left in between. Germline V lookup: CDR1 LNHDA, CDR2 SQIVND (reference sequence).

This chain uses TRBV5-1 with TRBJ1-3; D ambiguous. In germline, CDR1 is SGHRS, CDR2 YFSETQ. This CDR3 region has 13 residues. Trimming shortened V by 4 bases and J by 4 bases, and 9 bases separated the two germline ends. In DNA, the CDR3 is TGCGCCAGCAGCCCGGGGTCGGGAAACACCATATATTTT. It codes for CASSPGSGNTIYF. Complete variable domain (other parts from reference TRBV5-1 and TRBJ1-3): KAGVTQTPRYLIKTRGQQVTLSCSPISGHRSVSWYQQTPGQGLQFLFEYFSETQRNKGNFPGRFSGRQFSNSRSEMNVSTLELGDSALYLCASSPGSGNTIYFGEGSWLTVV.

V is TRBV7-6 and J is TRBJ2-7; D might be TRBD1 (6 bases). V was cut by 7 bases and J by 1 base, with 14 bases left in between. Germline CDR1 reads SGHVS; CDR2 reads FNYEAQ. This CDR3 comprises 14 residues. The CDR3 nucleotides are TGTGCCAGCACCCGAGGGGACACATCCTACGAGCAGTACTTC. This encodes CASTRGDTSYEQYF.

This chain connects TRBV18 to TRBJ1-4; D is unresolved. The V end was cut by 3 bases, the J end by 0 bases, with 11 bases between. The CDR3 extends over 16 amino acids. CDR1 is KGHSH, CDR2 LQKENI, per germline. The CDR3 DNA reads as TGTGCCAGCTCACCCTCAGACACTGCAACTAATGAAAAACTGTTTTTT. The encoded protein is CASSPSDTATNEKLFF.

V gene TRBV15 combines with J gene TRBJ1-1, with 12 bases matching TRBD1. The CDR3 has 15 amino acids. Germline V CDR1 and CDR2: LNHNV, YYDKDF (reference sequence). With 3 bases clipped from V and 7 bases from J, the junction kept 6 bases outside the gene matches. The CDR3 loop reads CATSSWDRGHGEAFF. The CDR3 nucleotides are TGTGCCACCAGCAGTTGGGACAGGGGGCATGGTGAAGCTTTCTTT.

The chain recombines TRBV28 with TRBJ2-3; D may be TRBD1 (5 bases). The germline gives CDR1 MDHEN, CDR2 SYDVKM. Trimming cost V 3 bases and J 2 bases, with 21 bases left between them. The CDR3 extends over 18 amino acids. CDR3 loop: CASSFVTGIGPDTDTQYF. CDR3 in DNA: TGTGCCAGCAGTTTCGTAACAGGTATTGGTCCTGACACAGATACGCAGTATTTT. Filled out from reference TRBV28 and TRBJ2-3, the complete variable domain reads DVKVTQSSRYLVKRTGEKVFLECVQDMDHENMFWYRQDPGLGLRLIYFSYDVKMKEKGDIPEGYSVSREKKERFSLILESASTNQTSMYLCASSFVTGIGPDTDTQYFGPGTRLTVL.

V and J are TRBV19 and TRBJ1-2; 7 positions agree with TRBD1. Trimming removed 7 bases from V and 3 bases from J; junction bases left unmatched: 2. The CDR3 loop spans 12 amino acids. Germline V gene data show CDR1 as LNHDA and CDR2 as SQIVND (reference sequence). For the CDR3, the DNA is TGTGCCAGTAATGACAGGGACTATGGCTACACCTTC. Protein sequence: CASNDRDYGYTF.

This rearrangement joins TRBV2 to TRBJ2-3; no definite D call. This CDR3 spans 11 amino acids. Germline V gives CDR1 SNHLY, CDR2 FYNNEI. V was trimmed by 7 bases and J by 4 bases, leaving 6 bases between them. This CDR3 reads CASMGPDTQYF. The CDR3 bases are TGTGCCAGCATGGGCCCAGATACGCAGTATTTT.

The chain couples TRBV29-1 to TRBJ1-1; D gene ambiguous. V was clipped by 7 bases and J by 3 bases, with 15 bases between them. The CDR3 has 13 residues. The germline gives CDR1 SQVTM, CDR2 ANQGSEA. The DNA of the CDR3 is TGCAGCGCCCAGGTCCGGGCGGACACTGAAGCTTTCTTT. Its translation is CSAQVRADTEAFF.

The chain employs TRBV6-1 and TRBJ2-7; possible D gene TRBD2, 5 bases. This CDR3 is 17 amino acids long. From germline, CDR1 is MNHNS and CDR2 SASEGT. V lost 1 base, J lost 6 bases, and 22 bases lay in between. CDR3 sequence (DNA): TGTGCCAGCAGTGAAGACCCCCCAACTAGTCTCAGAACCGAGCAGTACGTC. It translates to CASSEDPPTSLRTEQYV.

The V and J genes are TRBV19 and TRBJ1-1; 8 bases map to TRBD1. Germline loops: CDR1 LNHDA, CDR2 SQIVND (reference sequence). This CDR3 is 13 amino acids long. The ends lost 6 bases at V and 3 bases at J; junction bases unmatched: 3. The CDR3 loop reads CASSEQGDTEAFF. CDR3 in DNA: TGTGCCAGTAGCGAACAGGGGGACACTGAAGCTTTCTTT.

This clone was observed a handful of times. The chain recombines TRBV27 with TRBJ1-1; 9 nucleotides align to TRBD1. Trimming took 4 bases from V and 2 from J; bases not matched to a gene: 5. Germline V gene data show CDR1 as MNHEY and CDR2 as SMNVEV (reference sequence). The CDR3 is made up of 15 amino acids. The CDR3 loop is CASSSLQGANTEAFF. The CDR3 DNA sequence: TGTGCCAGCAGTTCGCTACAGGGGGCAAACACTGAAGCTTTCTTT.